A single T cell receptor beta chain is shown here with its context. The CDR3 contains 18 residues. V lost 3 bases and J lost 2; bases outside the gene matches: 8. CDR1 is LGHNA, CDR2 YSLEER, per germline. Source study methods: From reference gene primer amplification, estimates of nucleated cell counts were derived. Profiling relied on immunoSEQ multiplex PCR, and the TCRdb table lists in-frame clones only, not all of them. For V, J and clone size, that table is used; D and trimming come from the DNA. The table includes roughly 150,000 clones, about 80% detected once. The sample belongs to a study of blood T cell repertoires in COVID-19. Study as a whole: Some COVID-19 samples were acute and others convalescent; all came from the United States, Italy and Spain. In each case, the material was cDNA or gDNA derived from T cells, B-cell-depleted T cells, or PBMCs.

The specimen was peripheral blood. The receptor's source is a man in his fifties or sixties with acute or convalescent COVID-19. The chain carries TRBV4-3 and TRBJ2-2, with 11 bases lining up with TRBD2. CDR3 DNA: TGCGCCAGCAGCCAGAGGGAGGGACTAGCGGTAAACACCGGGGAGCTGTTTTTT. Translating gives CASSQREGLAVNTGELFF.